What follows are 2 T cell receptor beta chains derived from one specimen sequenced in a study of Tregs in tolerant kidney transplant recipients. Profiled with immunoSEQ multiplex PCR; TCRdb holds only in-frame clones, not every one. The sample records about 52,000 clones, about 90% being singletons. Mixed chimerism was transient after nonmyeloablative marrow transplants from related graft donors. Here the sequenced sample was CD8+ T cells from blood (PBMCs), taken 24 months after the transplant. The receptors shown here come from a human patient who received a combined kidney and bone marrow transplant. Some T cells may be graft donor cells.

This chain links TRBV14 with TRBJ2-1, with 7 bases that match TRBD2. The germline V gene encodes CDR1 SGHDN and CDR2 FVKESK. Trimming at V came to 0 bases and at J to 6 bases, leaving 14 bases not matched to a gene. The CDR3 loop spans 18 amino acids. CDR3 protein: CASSQDPLASGSRNEQFF. The CDR3, as DNA: TGTGCCAGCAGCCAAGATCCCTTGGCTAGCGGTAGCCGCAATGAGCAGTTCTTC. The entire variable domain, with the rest obtained from reference TRBV14 and TRBJ2-1, is as follows: EAGVTQFPSHSVIEKGQTVTLRCDPISGHDNLYWYRRVMGKEIKFLLHFVKESKQDESGMPNNRFLAERTGGTYSTLKVQPAELEDSGVYFCASSQDPLASGSRNEQFFGPGTRLTVL.

This clone showed up just once. The chain couples TRBV9 to TRBJ1-1, with a possible D match to TRBD1 (6 bases). The CDR3 length is 14 residues. The V and J ends lost 3 bases and 6 bases respectively, with 15 bases between them. Germline V gives CDR1 SGDLS, CDR2 YYNGEE. This CDR3 is CASSAWGQFSEAFF. The CDR3 DNA is TGTGCCAGCAGCGCCTGGGGACAATTCTCTGAAGCTTTCTTT.